A selection of T cell receptor beta chains follows, all from one sample in a study of Ad26.COV2.S vaccination and SARS-CoV-2 variants. Measured with immunoSEQ multiplex PCR; TCRdb has only the in-frame clones, and not every one. The repertoire includes approximately 500,000 clones, roughly 85% of them detected once, and roughly 12% sits in the top ten. Material: peripheral blood, obtained in a trial of Ad26.COV2.S vaccine versus placebo. These receptor sequences come from a person between 18 and 65 years old who received the Ad26.COV2.S COVID-19 vaccine or a placebo. CDR3s include the opening cysteine and the closing phenylalanine or tryptophan. The D gene is left open where the match is weak. Rows may omit the clone size; those that give it use once, few, many or a size class.

len	v_gene	abundance	j_gene	d_gene	CDR3aa	CDR3nt
15	TRBV5-6	many	TRBJ1-4	TRBD1	CASSPKDRMGEKLFF	TGTGCCAGCAGCCCGAAGGACAGGATGGGTGAAAAACTGTTTTTT
13	TRBV12-3/TRBV12-4	.	TRBJ2-1	.	CASSPLASGEQFF	TGTGCCAGCAGTCCCCTAGCGTCAGGTGAGCAGTTCTTC
12	TRBV7-2	.	TRBJ2-1	.	CASSSQGYEQFF	TGTGCCAGCAGCTCGCAGGGGTATGAGCAGTTCTTC
15	TRBV19	.	TRBJ2-1	.	CASSRGERAYNEQFF	TGTGCCAGTTCTCGCGGCGAGCGGGCCTACAATGAGCAGTTCTTC
13	TRBV29-1	.	TRBJ1-2	.	CSVEGAGVVGYTF	TGCAGCGTTGAAGGGGCAGGGGTCGTGGGCTACACCTTC
14	TRBV19	.	TRBJ1-4	TRBD1	CASSTTGTSEKLFF	TGTGCCAGTAGTACGACAGGGACGAGTGAAAAACTGTTTTTT
12	TRBV28	.	TRBJ2-1	.	CASIESMGEQFF	TGTGCCAGCATCGAGAGTATGGGTGAGCAGTTCTTC
17	TRBV10-3	.	TRBJ2-3	.	CAISDPTRLDSTDTQYF	TGTGCCATCAGTGACCCGACAAGGCTTGATAGCACAGATACGCAGTATTTT
16	TRBV6-6	.	TRBJ2-1	TRBD2	CASSYIAGEIYNEQFF	TGTGCCAGCAGTTATATCGCGGGAGAAATCTACAATGAGCAGTTCTTC
13	TRBV5-4	.	TRBJ2-7	.	CASTTRGVHEQYF	TGTGCCAGCACCACGAGGGGGGTCCACGAGCAGTACTTC
15	TRBV7-3	.	TRBJ1-2	.	CASSFPPTASEGYTF	TGTGCCAGCAGCTTTCCCCCGACAGCAAGCGAGGGCTACACCTTC
16	TRBV5-8	.	TRBJ1-3	.	CASSLGMRSSGNTIYF	TGTGCCAGCAGCTTGGGTATGCGGAGCTCTGGAAACACCATATATTTT
16	TRBV24-1	.	TRBJ2-2	TRBD2	CATSDLIGGADGELFF	TGTGCCACCAGTGATTTGATCGGGGGGGCCGACGGGGAGCTGTTTTTT
14	TRBV2	.	TRBJ1-4	.	CASSERRVREKLFF	TGTGCCAGCAGTGAAAGGAGGGTCCGGGAAAAACTGTTTTTT
14	TRBV28	.	TRBJ2-1	TRBD2	CASNRLAGSNEQFF	TGTGCCAGCAACCGACTAGCGGGGAGTAATGAGCAGTTCTTC
13	TRBV7-9	.	TRBJ2-1	TRBD2	CASRSSGSYEQFF	TGTGCCAGCAGATCTAGCGGGAGCTATGAGCAGTTCTTC
15	TRBV30	.	TRBJ2-1	.	CAWSPRQVTYNEQFF	TGTGCCTGGAGTCCTCGACAGGTTACCTACAATGAGCAGTTCTTC
13	TRBV6-4	.	TRBJ1-5	.	CASSEGERQPQHF	TGTGCCAGCAGTGAGGGGGAGAGACAGCCCCAGCATTTT
16	TRBV28	.	TRBJ2-2	.	CASTVGGPPGTGELFF	TGTGCCAGCACGGTGGGTGGCCCCCCGGGCACCGGGGAGCTGTTTTTT
18	TRBV10-3	.	TRBJ2-1	TRBD2	CAISDFSRASGRRNEQFF	TGTGCCATCAGTGACTTTTCCAGGGCTAGCGGGAGAAGGAATGAGCAGTTCTTC
13	TRBV11-2	.	TRBJ1-1	.	CASSLEWSTEAFF	TGTGCCAGCAGCTTAGAGTGGTCAACTGAAGCTTTCTTT
11	TRBV29-1	.	TRBJ2-5	.	CSVTRVETQYF	TGCAGCGTGACTAGAGTGGAGACCCAGTACTTC
12	TRBV29-1	.	TRBJ2-3	.	CSVGISPDTQYF	TGCAGCGTTGGAATTTCCCCAGATACGCAGTATTTT
13	TRBV4-2	few	TRBJ1-5	.	CASSQEIYQPQHF	TGTGCCAGCAGCCAAGAAATTTATCAGCCCCAGCATTTT
14	TRBV27	once	TRBJ2-2	.	CASSFEVGTGELFF	TGTGCCAGCAGTTTTGAAGTGGGCACCGGGGAGCTGTTTTTT
16	TRBV7-2	.	TRBJ2-1	.	CASSLPPGPGFNEQFF	TGTGCCAGCAGCTTACCCCCGGGTCCCGGCTTCAATGAGCAGTTCTTC